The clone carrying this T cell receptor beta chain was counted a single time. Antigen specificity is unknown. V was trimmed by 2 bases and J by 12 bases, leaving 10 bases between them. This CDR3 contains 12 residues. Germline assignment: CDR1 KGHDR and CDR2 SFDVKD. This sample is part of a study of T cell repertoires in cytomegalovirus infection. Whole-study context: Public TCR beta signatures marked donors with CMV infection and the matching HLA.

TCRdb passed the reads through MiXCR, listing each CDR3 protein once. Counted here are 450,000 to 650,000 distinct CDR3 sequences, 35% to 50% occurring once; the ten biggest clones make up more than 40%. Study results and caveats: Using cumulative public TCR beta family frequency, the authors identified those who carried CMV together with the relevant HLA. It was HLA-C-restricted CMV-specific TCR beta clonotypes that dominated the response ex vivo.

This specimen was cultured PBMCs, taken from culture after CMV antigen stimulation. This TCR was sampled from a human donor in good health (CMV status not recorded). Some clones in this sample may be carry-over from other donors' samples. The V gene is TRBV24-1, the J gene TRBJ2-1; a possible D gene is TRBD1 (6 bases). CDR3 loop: CATSDYDRRQFF. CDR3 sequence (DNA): TGTGCCACCAGTGATTATGACAGGCGGCAGTTCTTC.